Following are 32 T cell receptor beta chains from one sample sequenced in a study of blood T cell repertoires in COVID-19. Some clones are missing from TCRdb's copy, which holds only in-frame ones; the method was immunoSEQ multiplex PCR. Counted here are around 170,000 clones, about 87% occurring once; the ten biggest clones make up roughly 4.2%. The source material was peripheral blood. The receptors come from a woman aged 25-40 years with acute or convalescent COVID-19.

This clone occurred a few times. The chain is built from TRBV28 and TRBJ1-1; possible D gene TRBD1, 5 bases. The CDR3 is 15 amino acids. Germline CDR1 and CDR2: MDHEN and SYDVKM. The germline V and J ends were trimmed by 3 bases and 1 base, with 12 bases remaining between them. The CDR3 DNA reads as TGTGCCAGCAGTTTTTTTGGGGGAGGGAACACTGAAGCTTTCTTT. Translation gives CASSFFGGGNTEAFF.

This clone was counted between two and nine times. The CDR3 bases are TGCAGTGTACACATAAATTCACCCCTCCACTTT. It encodes CSVHINSPLHF. V usage is TRBV29-1 and J usage is TRBJ1-6; D gene ambiguous. The CDR3 runs to 11 residues. The germline V gene encodes CDR1 SQVTM and CDR2 ANQGSEA.

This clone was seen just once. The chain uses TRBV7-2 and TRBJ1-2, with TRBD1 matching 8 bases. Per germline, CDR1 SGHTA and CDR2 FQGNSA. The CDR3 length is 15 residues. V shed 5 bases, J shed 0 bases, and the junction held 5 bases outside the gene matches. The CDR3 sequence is CASSPWGQANYGYTF. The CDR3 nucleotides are TGTGCCAGCAGCCCATGGGGACAGGCTAACTATGGCTACACCTTC. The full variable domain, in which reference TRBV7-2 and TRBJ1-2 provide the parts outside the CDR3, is GAGVSQSPSNKVTEKGKDVELRCDPISGHTALYWYRQSLGQGLEFLIYFQGNSAPDKSGLPSDRFSAERTGGSVSTLTIQRTQQEDSAVYLCASSPWGQANYGYTFGSGTRLTVV.

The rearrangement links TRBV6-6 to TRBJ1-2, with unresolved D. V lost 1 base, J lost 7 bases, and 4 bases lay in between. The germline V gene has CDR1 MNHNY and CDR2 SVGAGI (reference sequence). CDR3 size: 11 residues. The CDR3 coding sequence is TGTGCCAGCAGTTACTTGGCTGGCTACACCTTC. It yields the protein CASSYLAGYTF.

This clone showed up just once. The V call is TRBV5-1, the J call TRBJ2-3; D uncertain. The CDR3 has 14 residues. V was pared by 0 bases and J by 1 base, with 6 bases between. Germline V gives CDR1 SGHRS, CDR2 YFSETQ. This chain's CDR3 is CASSLARGTDTQYF. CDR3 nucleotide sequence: TGCGCCAGCAGCTTGGCCCGCGGCACAGATACGCAGTATTTT. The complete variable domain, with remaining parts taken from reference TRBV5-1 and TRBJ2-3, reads KAGVTQTPRYLIKTRGQQVTLSCSPISGHRSVSWYQQTPGQGLQFLFEYFSETQRNKGNFPGRFSGRQFSNSRSEMNVSTLELGDSALYLCASSLARGTDTQYFGPGTRLTVL.

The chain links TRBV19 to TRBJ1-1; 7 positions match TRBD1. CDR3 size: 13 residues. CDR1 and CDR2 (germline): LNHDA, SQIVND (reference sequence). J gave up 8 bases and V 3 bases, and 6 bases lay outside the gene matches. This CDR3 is CASSIPNRGEAFF. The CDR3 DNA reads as TGTGCCAGTAGTATCCCCAACAGGGGCGAAGCTTTCTTT.

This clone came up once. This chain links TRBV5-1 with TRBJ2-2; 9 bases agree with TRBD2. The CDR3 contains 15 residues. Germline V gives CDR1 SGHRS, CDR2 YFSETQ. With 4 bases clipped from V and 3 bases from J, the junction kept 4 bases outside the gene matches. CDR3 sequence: CASSKTSGYTGELFF. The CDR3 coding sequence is TGCGCCAGCAGCAAGACTAGCGGATACACCGGGGAGCTGTTTTTT.

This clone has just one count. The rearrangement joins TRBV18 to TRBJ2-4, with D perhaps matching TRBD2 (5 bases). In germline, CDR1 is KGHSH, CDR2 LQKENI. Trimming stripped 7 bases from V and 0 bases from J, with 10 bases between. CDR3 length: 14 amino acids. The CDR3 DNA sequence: TGTGCCAGCTTTACCAGCGGAGCCAAAAACATTCAGTACTTC. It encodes CASFTSGAKNIQYF.

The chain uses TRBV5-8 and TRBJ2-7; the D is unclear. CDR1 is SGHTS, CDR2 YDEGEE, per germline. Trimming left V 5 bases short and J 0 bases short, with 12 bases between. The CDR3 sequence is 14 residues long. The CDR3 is CASRNFPSSYEQYF. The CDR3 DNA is TGTGCCAGCAGAAATTTCCCTAGCTCCTACGAGCAGTACTTC.

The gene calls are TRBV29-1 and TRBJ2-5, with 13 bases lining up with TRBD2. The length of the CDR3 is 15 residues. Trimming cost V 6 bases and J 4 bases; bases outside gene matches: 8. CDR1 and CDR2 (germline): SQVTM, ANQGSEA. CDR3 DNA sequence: TGCAGCGTCACCACCGGACTAGCGGGAGTAGAGACCCAGTACTTC. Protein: CSVTTGLAGVETQYF.

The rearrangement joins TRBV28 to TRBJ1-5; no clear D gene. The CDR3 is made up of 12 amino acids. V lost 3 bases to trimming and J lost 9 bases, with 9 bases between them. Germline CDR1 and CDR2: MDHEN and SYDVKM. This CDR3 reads CASSFQPGPQHF. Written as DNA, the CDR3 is TGTGCCAGCAGTTTCCAACCGGGGCCCCAGCATTTT.

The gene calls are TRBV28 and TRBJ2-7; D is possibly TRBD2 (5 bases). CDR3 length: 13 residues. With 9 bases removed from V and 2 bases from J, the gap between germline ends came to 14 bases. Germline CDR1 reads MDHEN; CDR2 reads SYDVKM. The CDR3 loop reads CARDPGGTYEQYF. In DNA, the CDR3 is TGTGCCAGAGACCCAGGAGGTACCTACGAGCAGTACTTC.

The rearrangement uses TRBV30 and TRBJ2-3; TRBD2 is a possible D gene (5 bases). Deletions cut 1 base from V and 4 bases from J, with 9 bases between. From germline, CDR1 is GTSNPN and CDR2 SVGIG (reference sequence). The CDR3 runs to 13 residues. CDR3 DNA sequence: TGTGCCTGGAGTGCAATTAGCGCAGATACGCAGTATTTT. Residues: CAWSAISADTQYF. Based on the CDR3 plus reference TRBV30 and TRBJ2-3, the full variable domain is SQTIHQWPATLVQPVGSPLSLECTVEGTSNPNLYWYRQAAGRGLQLLFYSVGIGQISSEVPQNLSASRPQDRQFILSSKKLLLSDSGFYLCAWSAISADTQYFGPGTRLTVL.

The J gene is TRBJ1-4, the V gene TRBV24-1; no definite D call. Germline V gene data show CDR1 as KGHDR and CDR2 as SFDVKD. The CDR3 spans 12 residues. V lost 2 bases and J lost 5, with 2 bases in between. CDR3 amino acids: CATSDSNEKLFF. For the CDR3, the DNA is TGTGCCACCAGTGATTCGAATGAAAAACTGTTTTTT.

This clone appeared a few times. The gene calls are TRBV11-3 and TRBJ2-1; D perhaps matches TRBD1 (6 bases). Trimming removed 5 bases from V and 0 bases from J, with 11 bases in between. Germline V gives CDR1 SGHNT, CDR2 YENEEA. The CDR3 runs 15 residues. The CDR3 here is CASSPDRISYNEQFF. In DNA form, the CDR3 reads TGTGCCAGCAGCCCCGACAGGATCTCCTACAATGAGCAGTTCTTC. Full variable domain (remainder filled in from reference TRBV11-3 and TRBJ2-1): EAGVVQSPRYKIIEKKQPVAFWCNPISGHNTLYWYLQNLGQGPELLIRYENEEAVDDSQLPKDRFSAERLKGVDSTLKIQPAELGDSAVYLCASSPDRISYNEQFFGPGTRLTVL.

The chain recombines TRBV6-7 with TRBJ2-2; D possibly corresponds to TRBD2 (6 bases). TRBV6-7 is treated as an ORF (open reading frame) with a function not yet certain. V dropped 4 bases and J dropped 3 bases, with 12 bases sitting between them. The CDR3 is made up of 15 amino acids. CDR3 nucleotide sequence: TGTGCCAGCAGTTTCCCACGCGGGGACACCGGGGAGCTGTTTTTT. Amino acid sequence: CASSFPRGDTGELFF.

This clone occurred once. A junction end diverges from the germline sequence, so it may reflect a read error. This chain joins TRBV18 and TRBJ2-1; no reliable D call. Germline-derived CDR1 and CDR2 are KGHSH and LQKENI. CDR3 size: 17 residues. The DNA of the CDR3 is TGTGCCAGCTCTCCACAAAACATAGACTTTGCCGCGAATGAGCAGTTCTTC. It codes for CASSPQNIDFAANEQFF.

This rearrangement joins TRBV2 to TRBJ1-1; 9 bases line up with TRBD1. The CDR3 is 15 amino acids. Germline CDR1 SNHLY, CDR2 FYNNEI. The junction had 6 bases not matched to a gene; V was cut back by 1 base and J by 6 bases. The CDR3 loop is CASSEVGTGYAEAFF. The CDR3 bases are TGTGCCAGCAGTGAAGTTGGGACAGGGTATGCTGAAGCTTTCTTT.

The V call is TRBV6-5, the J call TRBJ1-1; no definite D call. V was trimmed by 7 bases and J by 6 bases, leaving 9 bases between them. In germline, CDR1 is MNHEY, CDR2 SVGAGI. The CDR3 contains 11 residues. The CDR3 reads CASKLVAEAFF. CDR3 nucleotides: TGTGCCAGCAAACTTGTGGCTGAAGCTTTCTTT.

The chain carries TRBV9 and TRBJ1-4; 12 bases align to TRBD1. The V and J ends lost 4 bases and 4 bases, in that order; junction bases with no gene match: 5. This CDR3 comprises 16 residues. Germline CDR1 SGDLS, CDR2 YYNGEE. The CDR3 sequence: CASSRGQGAVNEKLFF. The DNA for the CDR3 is TGTGCCAGCAGCAGGGGACAGGGGGCGGTTAATGAAAAACTGTTTTTT.

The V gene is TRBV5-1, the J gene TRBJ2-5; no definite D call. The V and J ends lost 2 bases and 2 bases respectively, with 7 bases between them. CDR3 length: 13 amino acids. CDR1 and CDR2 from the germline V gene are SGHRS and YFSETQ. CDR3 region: CASSFAVQETQYF. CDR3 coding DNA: TGCGCCAGCAGCTTCGCGGTACAAGAGACCCAGTACTTC.

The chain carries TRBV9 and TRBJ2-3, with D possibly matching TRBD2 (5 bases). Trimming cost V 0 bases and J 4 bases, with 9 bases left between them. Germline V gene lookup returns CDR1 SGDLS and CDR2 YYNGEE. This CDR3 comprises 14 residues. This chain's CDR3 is CASSVGRGPDTQYF. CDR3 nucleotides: TGTGCCAGCAGCGTAGGTCGGGGTCCAGATACGCAGTATTTT.

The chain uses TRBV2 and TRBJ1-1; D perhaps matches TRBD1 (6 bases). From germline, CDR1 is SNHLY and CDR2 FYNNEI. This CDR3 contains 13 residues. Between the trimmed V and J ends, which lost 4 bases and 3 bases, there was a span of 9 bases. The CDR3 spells CASSVDSHTEAFF. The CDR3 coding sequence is TGTGCCAGCAGTGTGGACAGTCACACTGAAGCTTTCTTT.

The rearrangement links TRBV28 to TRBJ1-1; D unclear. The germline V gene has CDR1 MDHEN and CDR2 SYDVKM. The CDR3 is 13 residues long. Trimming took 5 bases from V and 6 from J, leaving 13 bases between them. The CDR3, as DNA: TGTGCCAGCAGTAACCCAGGCTTATCTGAAGCTTTCTTT. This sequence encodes CASSNPGLSEAFF.

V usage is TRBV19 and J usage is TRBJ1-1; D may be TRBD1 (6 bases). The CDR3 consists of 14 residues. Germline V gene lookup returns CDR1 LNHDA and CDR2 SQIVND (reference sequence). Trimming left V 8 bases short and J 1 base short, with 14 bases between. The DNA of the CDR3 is TGTGCCAGTTCCCCCGGGACACGGAACACTGAAGCTTTCTTT. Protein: CASSPGTRNTEAFF.

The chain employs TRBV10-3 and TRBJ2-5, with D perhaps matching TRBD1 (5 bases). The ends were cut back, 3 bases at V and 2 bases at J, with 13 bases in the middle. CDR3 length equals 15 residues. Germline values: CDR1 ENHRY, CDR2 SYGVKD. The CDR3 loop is CAISDQGRSQETQYF. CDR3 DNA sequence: TGTGCCATCAGTGATCAGGGTAGATCACAAGAGACCCAGTACTTC.

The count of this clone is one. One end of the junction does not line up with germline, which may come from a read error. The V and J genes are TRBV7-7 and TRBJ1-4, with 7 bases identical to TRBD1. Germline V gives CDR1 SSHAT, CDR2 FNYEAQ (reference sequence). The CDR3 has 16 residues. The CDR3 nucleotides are TGTGCTAGCAGCACCATCGACAGGGCGGTTGATGAAAAACTGTTTTTT. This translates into CASSTIDRAVDEKLFF.

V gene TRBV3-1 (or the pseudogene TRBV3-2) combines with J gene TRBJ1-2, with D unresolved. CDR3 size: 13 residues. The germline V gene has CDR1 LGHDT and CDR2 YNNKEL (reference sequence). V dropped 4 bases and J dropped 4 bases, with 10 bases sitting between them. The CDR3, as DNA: TGTGCCAGCAGCCCCCAAGGAGTCTATGGCTACACCTTC. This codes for CASSPQGVYGYTF.

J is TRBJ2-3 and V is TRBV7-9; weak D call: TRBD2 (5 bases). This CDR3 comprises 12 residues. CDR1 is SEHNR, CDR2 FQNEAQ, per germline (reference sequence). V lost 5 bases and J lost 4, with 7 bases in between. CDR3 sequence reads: CASSASSDTQYF. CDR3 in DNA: TGTGCCAGCAGCGCTAGCTCAGATACGCAGTATTTT.

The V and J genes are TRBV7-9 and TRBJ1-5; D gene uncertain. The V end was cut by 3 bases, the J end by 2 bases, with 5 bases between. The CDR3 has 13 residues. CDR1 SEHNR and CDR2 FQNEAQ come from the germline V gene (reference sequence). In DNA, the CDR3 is TGTGCCAGCAGCTTCGGGGGCAATCAGCCCCAGCATTTT. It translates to CASSFGGNQPQHF.

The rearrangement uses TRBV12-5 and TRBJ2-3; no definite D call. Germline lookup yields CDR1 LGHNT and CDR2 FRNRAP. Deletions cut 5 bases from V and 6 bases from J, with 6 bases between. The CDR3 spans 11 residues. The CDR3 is CASGPSDTQYF. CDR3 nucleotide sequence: TGTGCTAGTGGTCCATCCGATACGCAGTATTTT.

This chain's CDR3 is CASSLRGTGYTGELFF. In DNA, the CDR3 is TGTGCCAGCAGCTTGCGAGGGACAGGGTACACCGGGGAGCTGTTTTTT. The rearrangement joins TRBV5-5 to TRBJ2-2; TRBD1 matches at 9 bases. The V segment lost 1 base and the J segment 3 bases; nucleotides outside the gene matches: 4. Germline V gene lookup returns CDR1 SGHKS and CDR2 YYEKEE (reference sequence). There are 16 residues in the CDR3.